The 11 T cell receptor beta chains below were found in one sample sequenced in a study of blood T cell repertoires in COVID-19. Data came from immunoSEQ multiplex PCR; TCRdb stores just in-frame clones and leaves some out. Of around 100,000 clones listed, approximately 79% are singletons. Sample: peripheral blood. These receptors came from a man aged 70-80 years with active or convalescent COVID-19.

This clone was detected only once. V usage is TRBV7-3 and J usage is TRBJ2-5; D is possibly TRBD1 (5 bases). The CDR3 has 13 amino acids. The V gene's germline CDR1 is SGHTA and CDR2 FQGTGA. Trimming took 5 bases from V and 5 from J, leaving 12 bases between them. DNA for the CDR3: TGTGCCAGCAGCCCGCAGGGCCAGGAGACCCAGTACTTC. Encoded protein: CASSPQGQETQYF. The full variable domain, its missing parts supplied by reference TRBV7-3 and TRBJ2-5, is GAGVSQTPSNKVTEKGKYVELRCDPISGHTALYWYRQSLGQGPEFLIYFQGTGAADDSGLPNDRFFAVRPEGSVSTLKIQRTERGDSAVYLCASSPQGQETQYFGPGTRLLVL.

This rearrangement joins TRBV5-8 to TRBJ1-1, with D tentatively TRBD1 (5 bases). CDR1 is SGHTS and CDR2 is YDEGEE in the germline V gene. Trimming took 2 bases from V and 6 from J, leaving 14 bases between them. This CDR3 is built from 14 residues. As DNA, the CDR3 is TGTGCCAGCAGCTTTAGAGACAGAGTCTCTGAAGCTTTCTTT. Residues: CASSFRDRVSEAFF.

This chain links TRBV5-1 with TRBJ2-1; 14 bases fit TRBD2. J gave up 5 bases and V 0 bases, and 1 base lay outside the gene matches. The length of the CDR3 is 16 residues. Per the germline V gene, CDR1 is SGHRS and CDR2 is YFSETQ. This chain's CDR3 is CASSLGTSGRNNEQFF. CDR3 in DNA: TGCGCCAGCAGCTTGGGGACTAGCGGGAGGAACAATGAGCAGTTCTTC.

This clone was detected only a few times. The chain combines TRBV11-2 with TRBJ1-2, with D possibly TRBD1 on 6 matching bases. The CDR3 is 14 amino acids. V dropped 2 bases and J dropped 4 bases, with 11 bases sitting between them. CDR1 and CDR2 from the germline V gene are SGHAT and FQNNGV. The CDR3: CASSLQGQFYGYTF. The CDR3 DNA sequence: TGTGCCAGCAGCTTACAGGGGCAGTTCTATGGCTACACCTTC.

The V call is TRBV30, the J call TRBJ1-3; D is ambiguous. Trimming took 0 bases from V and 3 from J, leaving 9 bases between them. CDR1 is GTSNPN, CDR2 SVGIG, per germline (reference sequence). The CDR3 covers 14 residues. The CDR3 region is CAWSVLGIGNTIYF. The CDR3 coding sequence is TGTGCCTGGAGTGTACTAGGAATTGGAAACACCATATATTTT.

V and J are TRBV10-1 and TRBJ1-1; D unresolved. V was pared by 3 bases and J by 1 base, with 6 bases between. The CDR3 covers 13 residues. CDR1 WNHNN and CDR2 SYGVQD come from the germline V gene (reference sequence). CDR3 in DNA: TGCGCCAGCAGTGAACAAAGGAACACTGAAGCTTTCTTT. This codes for CASSEQRNTEAFF.

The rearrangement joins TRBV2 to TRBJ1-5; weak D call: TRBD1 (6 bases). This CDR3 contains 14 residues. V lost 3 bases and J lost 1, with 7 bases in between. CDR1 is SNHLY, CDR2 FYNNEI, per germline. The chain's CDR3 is CASSDRGSNQPQHF. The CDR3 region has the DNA TGTGCCAGCAGTGACAGGGGAAGCAATCAGCCCCAGCATTTT.

The CDR3 region has the DNA TGTGCCAGCAGCCCAGGGGGTTTGGGCAATGAGCAGTTCTTC. Residues: CASSPGGLGNEQFF. The chain uses TRBV6-6 and TRBJ2-1; TRBD1 aligns across 7 bases. CDR1 is MNHNY, CDR2 SVGAGI, per germline (reference sequence). The CDR3 has 14 residues. V shed 6 bases, J shed 6 bases, and the junction held 8 bases outside the gene matches.

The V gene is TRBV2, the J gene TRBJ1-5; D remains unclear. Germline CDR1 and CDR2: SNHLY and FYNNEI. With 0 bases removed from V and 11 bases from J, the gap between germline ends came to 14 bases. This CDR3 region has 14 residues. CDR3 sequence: CASSEAGGRESQHF. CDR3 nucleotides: TGTGCCAGCAGTGAAGCGGGTGGAAGGGAGTCCCAGCATTTT.

CDR3 loop: CASSLYRGSADTQYF. In DNA form, the CDR3 reads TGCGCCAGCAGCTTGTATAGAGGTTCGGCAGATACGCAGTATTTT. The chain has TRBV5-1 and TRBJ2-3, with D hard to call. This CDR3 comprises 15 residues. V shed 1 base and J shed 4 bases, with 13 bases lying between them. Germline CDR1 and CDR2: SGHRS and YFSETQ.

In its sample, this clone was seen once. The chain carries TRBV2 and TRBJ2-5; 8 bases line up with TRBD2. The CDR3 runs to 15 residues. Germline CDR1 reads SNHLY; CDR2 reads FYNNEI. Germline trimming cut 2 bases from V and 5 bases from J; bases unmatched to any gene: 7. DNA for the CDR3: TGTGCCAGCAGTGAATGGTCTAGCGGGTGGGAGACCCAGTACTTC. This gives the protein CASSEWSSGWETQYF.